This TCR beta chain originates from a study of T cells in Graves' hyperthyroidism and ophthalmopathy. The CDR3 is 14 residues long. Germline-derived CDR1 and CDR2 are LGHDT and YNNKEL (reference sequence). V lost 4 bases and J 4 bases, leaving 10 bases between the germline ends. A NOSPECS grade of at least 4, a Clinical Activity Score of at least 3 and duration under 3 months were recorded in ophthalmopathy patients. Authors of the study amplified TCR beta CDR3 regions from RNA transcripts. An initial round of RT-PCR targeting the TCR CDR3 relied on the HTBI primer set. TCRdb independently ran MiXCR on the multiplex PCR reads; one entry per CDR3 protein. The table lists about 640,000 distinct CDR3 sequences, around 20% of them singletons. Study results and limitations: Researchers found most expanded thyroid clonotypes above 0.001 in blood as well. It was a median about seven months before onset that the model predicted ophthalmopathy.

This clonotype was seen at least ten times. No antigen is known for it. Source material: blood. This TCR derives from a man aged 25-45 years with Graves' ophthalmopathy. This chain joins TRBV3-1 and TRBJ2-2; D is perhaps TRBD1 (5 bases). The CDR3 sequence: CASSLGHGTGELFF. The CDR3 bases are TGTGCCAGCAGCCTCGGACACGGCACCGGGGAGCTGTTTTTT.